This T cell receptor beta chain originates from a study of T cells in Graves' hyperthyroidism and ophthalmopathy. Study-wide results and caveats: Most thyroid clonotypes expanded above 0.001 appeared in blood too. A 13 V-J model separated ophthalmopathy from stable hyperthyroidism.

The patients, who ranged from 18 to 65 in age, presented with newly diagnosed hyperthyroidism lasting under 2 months. Diagnosis relied on clinical symptoms, serum thyroxine and TRAb, thyroid ultrasound and orbital computed tomography. Amplified TCR beta CDR3 regions derived from RNA transcripts. The TCR CDR3 first-round RT-PCR relied on the HTBI primer set. TCRdb re-called the multiplex PCR reads through MiXCR, storing one row per CDR3 protein. The table includes about 270,000 distinct CDR3 sequences, 13% to 15% detected once. V gave up 5 bases and J gave up 7 bases, with 17 bases separating them. The CDR3 sequence is 14 residues long. Germline loops: CDR1 PRHDT, CDR2 FYEKMQ (reference sequence). As to this clonotype: As yet, its antigen is unknown.

The receptor comes from a woman aged 50 to 65 with Graves' hyperthyroidism that later progressed to Graves' ophthalmopathy. This chain uses TRBV13 with TRBJ2-5; perhaps D is TRBD1 or TRBD2 (5 bases each). Sequencing was carried out using blood. The CDR3 spells CASSQAPGPGTQYF. CDR3 nucleotides: TGTGCCAGCAGCCAAGCTCCGGGGCCGGGGACCCAGTACTTC.